The 9 T cell receptor beta chains listed next were all sequenced from one sample in a study of CD8+ T cells in alopecia areata. Investigators isolated RNA and reverse transcribed it into cDNA to act as the sequencing template. Data came from immunoSEQ multiplex PCR; TCRdb stores just in-frame clones and leaves some out. The sample includes approximately 89,000 clones, about 45% of them seen just once. The specimen sequenced was CD4+ T cells sorted from blood. The receptors were sampled from a human donor with alopecia areata.

The CDR3 spells CASEAAGARGRYF. The CDR3 DNA sequence: TGTGCCAGCGAGGCGGCAGGGGCGAGAGGACGGTACTTC. The chain uses TRBV28 and TRBJ2-5; TRBD1 might be the D (6 bases). V was pared by 8 bases and J by 13 bases, with 23 bases between. The germline CDR1 and CDR2 sequences are MDHEN and SYDVKM. CDR3 length equals 13 residues. Complete variable domain (other parts from reference TRBV28 and TRBJ2-5): DVKVTQSSRYLVKRTGEKVFLECVQDMDHENMFWYRQDPGLGLRLIYFSYDVKMKEKGDIPEGYSVSREKKERFSLILESASTNQTSMYLCASEAAGARGRYFGPGTRLLVL.

This chain joins TRBV7-9 and TRBJ2-4; TRBD1 aligns across 8 bases. CDR1 is SEHNR and CDR2 is FQNEAQ in the germline V gene (reference sequence). V dropped 5 bases and J dropped 1; count of bases not matched to a gene: 16. The CDR3 contains 19 residues. CDR3 loop: CASSIPVGQGATAKNIQYF. The CDR3 nucleotides are TGTGCCAGCAGCATACCAGTAGGACAGGGAGCCACCGCCAAAAACATTCAGTACTTC.

V is TRBV28 and J is TRBJ2-7, with no clear D. The V and J ends lost 6 bases and 6 bases respectively, with 18 bases between them. The CDR3 length is 14 residues. Germline CDR1 and CDR2: MDHEN and SYDVKM. This CDR3 is CASRPAGGVFEQYF. The CDR3 nucleotides are TGTGCCAGCAGACCCGCTGGTGGAGTATTCGAGCAGTACTTC. Together with reference TRBV28 and TRBJ2-7, the CDR3 gives the full variable domain: DVKVTQSSRYLVKRTGEKVFLECVQDMDHENMFWYRQDPGLGLRLIYFSYDVKMKEKGDIPEGYSVSREKKERFSLILESASTNQTSMYLCASRPAGGVFEQYFGPGTRLTVT.

The chain is built from TRBV7-3 and TRBJ2-2; maybe TRBD2 (5 bases). Germline-derived CDR1 and CDR2 are SGHTA and FQGTGA. The CDR3 consists of 14 residues. The ends were cut back, 5 bases at V and 2 bases at J, with 9 bases in the middle. The CDR3 nucleotides are TGTGCCAGCAGCAAAGACTACAACACCGGGGAGCTGTTTTTT. Protein sequence: CASSKDYNTGELFF.

J is TRBJ1-6 and V is TRBV4-2, with 7 bases identical to TRBD1. The V gene's germline CDR1 is LGHNA and CDR2 YNFKEQ. CDR3 size: 15 residues. The V segment lost 3 bases and the J segment 10 bases; nucleotides outside the gene matches: 9. The chain's CDR3 is CASSQEWTGGSPLHF. The CDR3 DNA sequence: TGTGCCAGCAGCCAGGAATGGACAGGAGGCTCACCCCTCCACTTT.

This clone was observed a handful of times. Germline and junction disagree at one end, which may indicate a read error. The chain combines TRBV20-1 with TRBJ2-1; D might be TRBD2 (5 bases). The CDR3 contains 11 residues. Per the germline V gene, CDR1 is DFQATT and CDR2 is SNEGSKA (reference sequence). The CDR3 DNA sequence: TGCAGTGCTTTCGACTACGATGAGCAGTTCTTC. Translation gives CSAFDYDEQFF.

This chain joins TRBV29-1 and TRBJ2-7; D is possibly TRBD2 (5 bases). V shed 1 base and J shed 0 bases, with 13 bases lying between them. Germline assignment: CDR1 SQVTM and CDR2 ANQGSEA. This CDR3 is 15 amino acids long. CDR3 DNA sequence: TGCAGCGTTGAAGGTGGAGGTCTGGGCTCCTACGAGCAGTACTTC. This translates into CSVEGGGLGSYEQYF.

DNA for the CDR3: TGTGCCTGGGGGCAGGGGAGGGAGCCCCAGCATTTT. Amino acid sequence: CAWGQGREPQHF. V and J are TRBV30 and TRBJ1-5, with a possible D match to TRBD1 (6 bases). CDR3 length: 12 residues. Germline V gene sequence: CDR1 GTSNPN, CDR2 SVGIG (reference sequence). Trimming removed 5 bases from V and 8 bases from J, with 13 bases in between.

This clone was seen a few times. The rearrangement links TRBV2 to TRBJ1-4, with 9 bases identical to TRBD1. This CDR3 is 14 amino acids long. After removal of 9 bases from V and 8 bases from J, the junction contained 10 bases not matched to a gene. Germline loops: CDR1 SNHLY, CDR2 FYNNEI. This CDR3 reads CASSRGTGREKLFF. CDR3 bases: TGTGCCAGTAGTAGGGGGACAGGGCGCGAAAAACTGTTTTTT.